This TCR beta chain was obtained from a study of neurological immune-mediated disorders. Study-wide findings and caveats: HTLV-1-associated myelopathy had the most TCR clonal expansion, and multiple sclerosis had the least, less than healthy controls.

With 10-nucleotide random UMIs included, cDNA was synthesized by 5'RACE. The output of every sequencing run, over 180 million TCR-beta sequences, came from 15-18 subjects. TCRdb reanalysed the 5' RACE reads using MiXCR and keeps one entry per CDR3 protein. The table has about 45,000 distinct CDR3 sequences, roughly 21% seen once; the top ten hold about 4.1%. This clonotype occurred many times. Its antigen is unidentified. Time point: technical triplicate 3. The unsorted libraries originated from 2 million PBMCs kept at -80 C. The germline CDR1 and CDR2 sequences are SEHNR and FQNEAQ (reference sequence). There are 13 residues in the CDR3. V shed 6 bases, J shed 0 bases, and the junction held 1 base outside the gene matches.

This clonotype was sampled from a man in his 60s with HTLV-1-associated myelopathy (HAM/TSP). The sequencing sample was made of PBMCs. The genes are TRBV7-9 and TRBJ2-7; 8 bases agree with TRBD1. CDR3 sequence reads: CASRGQDSYEQYF. CDR3 DNA: TGTGCCAGCAGGGGACAGGACTCCTACGAGCAGTACTTC.